This T cell receptor beta chain was captured in a study of T-cell reconstitution after alpha-beta-depleted transplantation in children. This clonotype was observed many times. This CDR3 spans 15 amino acids. The J segment lost 3 bases and the V segment lost 3 bases, leaving 8 bases of the junction unmatched. In germline, CDR1 is SGHRS, CDR2 YFSETQ. TCRbeta library construction was performed incorporating unique molecular identifiers. MiXCR, run by TCRdb on the PCR reads, gives a single entry per CDR3 protein. The sample has around 94,000 distinct CDR3 sequences, approximately 5.4% seen once. The sample here was PBMCs, mostly from graft donor cells, taken 60 days after TCRalphabeta/CD19-depleted stem cell transplant. This sequence joins TRBV5-1 and TRBJ2-7; 8 bases map to TRBD2. The sequence derives from a female patient between 2 and 15 years old who had a stem cell transplant for Fanconi anemia, so the T cells may come from the graft donor. CDR3 loop: CASSSLVSGDYEQYF. The CDR3 DNA is TGCGCCAGCAGCTCGTTGGTTAGCGGGGACTACGAGCAGTACTTC.